The 3 T cell receptor beta chains listed next were all sequenced from one sample in a study of T cells in Graves' hyperthyroidism and ophthalmopathy. The TCR beta CDR3 regions underwent amplification using RNA transcripts as the source. In the first-round RT-PCR of the TCR CDR3, the HTBI primer set was used. One entry per CDR3 protein, called by TCRdb with MiXCR from the multiplex PCR reads. The table has approximately 600,000 distinct CDR3 sequences, around 20% seen once; the top ten hold 34%. The sequenced sample was blood. These receptors came from a young man with Graves' ophthalmopathy.

This clonotype has ten or more counts. V is TRBV28 and J is TRBJ1-1; possibly TRBD1 for D (6 bases). The CDR3 spans 15 residues. Trimming took off 2 bases at V and 6 bases at J, with 16 bases between the two ends. Germline CDR1 is MDHEN and CDR2 is SYDVKM. CDR3 residues: CASSLGSGWGPEAFF. The CDR3 DNA reads as TGTGCCAGCAGTTTAGGCTCAGGGTGGGGGCCTGAAGCTTTCTTT.

This clonotype came up many times. The chain couples TRBV11-2 to TRBJ2-3; 8 nucleotides line up with TRBD2. The germline V gene encodes CDR1 SGHAT and CDR2 FQNNGV. Trimming at V came to 4 bases and at J to 3 bases, leaving 9 bases not matched to a gene. The CDR3 contains 16 residues. Written as DNA, the CDR3 is TGTGCCAGCAGCTCCCCTCGACTAGCGAAGACAGATACGCAGTATTTT. This encodes CASSSPRLAKTDTQYF.

This clonotype has ten or more counts. The V and J genes are TRBV28 and TRBJ1-5; 8 nucleotides agree with TRBD1. Germline trimming cut 6 bases from V and 6 bases from J; bases unmatched to any gene: 7. CDR1 and CDR2 (germline): MDHEN, SYDVKM. The CDR3 extends over 14 amino acids. The CDR3 DNA reads TGTGCCAGCAGGATAGGACAGGGCGGTCAGCCCCAGCATTTT. Protein: CASRIGQGGQPQHF.